The T cell receptor beta chain described here comes from a study of blood T cell repertoires in COVID-19 (dated by TCRdb to about 2020). Regarding the research as a whole: Samples from collaborators originated in the United States, Italy and Spain and spanned both the acute and convalescent phases of COVID-19. The material from the prospective study consisted of cDNA or gDNA derived from T cells, B-cell-depleted T cells, or PBMCs. The dataset comprised deeply sampled blood TCRbeta repertoires from subjects exposed to, actively infected with, or recovered from COVID-19. The repertoires were released in a freely available public database intended as a resource for research on the immune response to SARS-CoV-2. The samples were drawn from the first 160 participants of the ongoing ImmuneRACE study and from 950 to 1,500 subjects provided by 6 global collaborators. Sample metadata almost always included a de-identified subject ID, COVID-19 status, age in years and sex. HLA class I and class II types, where available, came from metadata supplied by the sample provider rather than from assay-based typing.

The immunoSEQ Assay, a bias-controlled multiplex PCR, was used to amplify TCRbeta CDR3 regions from genomic DNA. The paper's processing steps were these. The number of nucleated cells in each sample was estimated by amplification of reference gene primers within the assay. Sequence reads were collapsed and filtered to measure the absolute abundance of every unique TCRbeta CDR3 rearrangement. For each sample, productive Simpson clonality was calculated as the square root of Simpson's diversity index over productive rearrangements. This immuneACCESS table, as held by TCRdb, lists in-frame sequences with V and J called but not all clones. Of the missing ones, under half trace to an unresolved V gene in checked studies; the others have no known cause. The V and J calls and clone size are taken from that table; D and trimming were inferred from the DNA. The sample data list 30,000 to 35,000 clones, and around 73% of these were observed just once. 6% to 8% of the sample is in the top ten clones.

Each collaborating institution followed its own protocols to collect whole blood in K2EDTA tubes. For TCRbeta analysis, collaborators shipped samples as frozen whole blood, isolated PBMCs, or DNA extracted from either of those sample types. Study-wide findings and limitations: Clinical and demographic metadata were provided uncurated, with the amount varying by source and participant.

Details on this clone: This receptor's antigen is unknown. No much larger clonotype is one base removed from it; base qualities were not supplied.

The germline V gene encodes CDR1 KGHDR and CDR2 SFDVKD. Germline trimming amounts to 4 bases on V and 5 bases on J, with 3 as the count of junction bases outside the gene matches. The CDR3 has 14 amino acids, counting the end cysteine and phenylalanine. CDR3 DNA only is kept here, 42 bases in frame from base 1. This clonotype originated in a woman between 55 and 75 years old with acute or convalescent COVID-19. The V gene is TRBV24-1 and the J gene is TRBJ2-1; TRBD1 fits 8 bases in the junction. Material: peripheral blood. The DNA sequence is given as TGTGCCACCAGTGAGGACAGGGACCACAATGAGCAGTTCTTC. This codes for CATSEDRDHNEQFF.